Listed below are T cell receptor beta chains from one sample, sequenced in a study of human T cells and chemical hapten exposure. MiXCR was run by TCRdb on the RACE reads, yielding one entry per CDR3 protein. Found here are about 140,000 distinct CDR3 sequences, over 9.5% of them singletons; the top ten hold under 1.5%. This material consisted of whole blood, taken in connection with sensitization to the hapten diphenylcyclopropenone (DPC). The receptors derive from a woman aged 50 to 65 with alopecia areata. Some clones in this sample may be carry-over from other donors' samples. The CDR3 runs from the conserved cysteine through the conserved F or W. Each record gives: V gene, D gene, J gene, clone size, CDR3 DNA, CDR3 protein. The D gene is left open where the match is weak. Not all rows give a size; the values are once, few, many and, for expanded clones, a class.

TRBV7-9	.	TRBJ2-5	.	TGTGCCAGCAGCTTATTGCTGGGTAGCCAAGAGACCCAGTACTTC	CASSLLLGSQETQYF
TRBV29-1	.	TRBJ2-2	.	TGCAGCGTCTGGACTCCTTTAAGTGGGGAGCTGTTTTTT	CSVWTPLSGELFF
TRBV28	TRBD1	TRBJ1-6	many	TGTGCCAGCAAACTACCGGGACAGGGTGAATCACCCCTCCACTTT	CASKLPGQGESPLHF
TRBV28	.	TRBJ2-3	.	TGTGCCAGCAACCTACTAGTCAAAGATACGCAGTATTTT	CASNLLVKDTQYF
TRBV29-1	TRBD1	TRBJ1-5	few	TGCAGCGCCTCGACAGGGCTTATTCAGCCCCAGCATTTT	CSASTGLIQPQHF
TRBV9	.	TRBJ2-1	.	TGTGCCAGCGGCCCTAGGGGAGCTGACAATGAGCAGTTCTTC	CASGPRGADNEQFF
TRBV9	TRBD1	TRBJ2-1	once	TGTGCCAGCAGCGTAGACGAAGACAGGGGGCAAACCTACAATGAGCAGTTCTTC	CASSVDEDRGQTYNEQFF
TRBV6-6	TRBD2	TRBJ2-3	many	TGTGCCAGCAGTCCCCGGACTAGCGGGCTTAGCACAGATACGCAGTATTTT	CASSPRTSGLSTDTQYF
TRBV29-1	.	TRBJ2-3	many	TGCAGCGTTGGGCTGACGGGCCCAGATACGCAGTATTTT	CSVGLTGPDTQYF
TRBV7-2	.	TRBJ2-1	many	TGTGCCAGCAGCTTACAGCCCCCTCGACTAACTCGCTCCTACAATGAGCAGTTCTTC	CASSLQPPRLTRSYNEQFF
TRBV2	.	TRBJ1-2	.	TGTGCCAGCAGTATCCCGGCAGGCCTGACATATGGCTACACCTTC	CASSIPAGLTYGYTF
TRBV10-3	TRBD2	TRBJ2-5	.	TGTGCCATCAGTGTAACGGGAGGAAGGGAGACCCAGTACTTC	CAISVTGGRETQYF
TRBV19	.	TRBJ2-1	few	TGTGCCAGTAGTATAGACCCGAGATGGCCGGGCAATGAGCAGTTCTTC	CASSIDPRWPGNEQFF
TRBV19	TRBD2	TRBJ2-3	.	TGTGCCAGTAGTATAGGCGGGAGGGCCATGGGAGATACGCAGTATTTT	CASSIGGRAMGDTQYF
TRBV6-2/TRBV6-3	.	TRBJ2-2	few	TGTGCCAGCAGCTTAGCGTGGAACACCGGGGAGCTGTTTTTT	CASSLAWNTGELFF
TRBV4-2	.	TRBJ1-5	.	TGTGCCAGCGGGATAGGGGCCTGGAGCAATCAGCCCCAGCATTTT	CASGIGAWSNQPQHF
TRBV11-2	.	TRBJ1-1	few	TGTGCCAGCAGCTTAACAACGGTTAACACTGAAGCTTTCTTT	CASSLTTVNTEAFF
TRBV6-4	TRBD2	TRBJ2-1	many	TGTGCCAGCAGTGACTCTAGCGGGAGTTCCAATGAGCAGTTCTTC	CASSDSSGSSNEQFF
TRBV5-1	.	TRBJ2-2	few	TGCGCCAGCAGCTTGGTTCAGGGCAAGACCGGGGAGCTGTTTTTT	CASSLVQGKTGELFF
TRBV7-9	TRBD2	TRBJ2-2	many	TGTGCCAGCAGCTTGAGCGGGAGCGGCACCGGGGAGCTGTTTTTT	CASSLSGSGTGELFF